The 23 T cell receptor beta chains in this list originate from one sample, sequenced in a study of identical twins. TCRdb ran MiXCR on the 5' RACE reads and lists one entry per CDR3 protein. Among under 900,000 distinct CDR3 sequences listed, about 20% were seen once. These sequences were also reported in another study, on T cells expressing NK-cell markers.

The sample was PBMCs. These TCRs come from a woman aged 18-29 years in good health.

CDR3 in DNA: TGCAGCGTTGAACCCCAGCGCCCCTACAATGAGCAGTTCTTC. It encodes CSVEPQRPYNEQFF. The rearrangement uses TRBV29-1 and TRBJ2-1; D unresolved. The CDR3 is 14 amino acids. From germline, CDR1 is SQVTM and CDR2 ANQGSEA. V was pared by 2 bases and J by 2 bases, with 10 bases between.

This clonotype turned up a few times. The chain links TRBV15 to TRBJ2-2, with D hard to call. Trimming stripped 10 bases from V and 0 bases from J, with 9 bases between. Looked up from germline, CDR1 is LNHNV and CDR2 is YYDKDF (reference sequence). This CDR3 region has 13 residues. This CDR3 is CAISGTNTGELFF. The CDR3 DNA sequence: TGTGCCATCTCCGGAACGAACACCGGGGAGCTGTTTTTT.

Here the CDR3 DNA reads TGCAGTGCTAGAGGGATCAATGAGCAGTTCTTC. It yields the protein CSARGINEQFF. The chain joins TRBV20-1 to TRBJ2-1; D is unclear. V lost 1 base and J 6 bases, leaving 4 bases between the germline ends. Germline V CDR1 and CDR2: DFQATT, SNEGSKA (reference sequence). The CDR3 spans 11 residues.

The chain combines TRBV20-1 with TRBJ2-3; D is unclear. The length of the CDR3 is 12 residues. Germline V gives CDR1 DFQATT, CDR2 SNEGSKA (reference sequence). V was clipped by 2 bases and J by 10 bases, with 13 bases between them. CDR3: CSARSPGGPQYF. CDR3 sequence (DNA): TGCAGTGCTAGATCTCCCGGCGGTCCGCAGTATTTT.

The rearrangement joins TRBV3-1 to TRBJ2-3, with D possibly matching TRBD2 (5 bases). Trimming pared 2 bases from V and 4 bases from J, leaving 16 bases between. This CDR3 spans 16 amino acids. The germline gives CDR1 LGHDT, CDR2 YNNKEL (reference sequence). The CDR3 protein is CASSQFAYRAADTQYF. The CDR3 bases are TGTGCCAGCAGCCAATTTGCCTATAGAGCGGCAGATACGCAGTATTTT.

The chain carries TRBV9 and TRBJ2-1; 8 bases agree with TRBD2. This CDR3 is built from 14 residues. V dropped 4 bases and J dropped 7; count of bases not matched to a gene: 7. The germline CDR1 and CDR2 sequences are SGDLS and YYNGEE. The CDR3 bases are TGTGCCAGCAGCCCGGGAGGGCCTCGGAATGAGCAGTTCTTC. It translates to CASSPGGPRNEQFF.

This chain uses TRBV5-1 with TRBJ2-7; D tentatively reads TRBD1 or TRBD2 (5 bases each). V was pared by 5 bases and J by 2 bases, with 17 bases between. The CDR3 length is 15 residues. Germline values: CDR1 SGHRS, CDR2 YFSETQ. CDR3 in DNA: TGCGCCAGCAGTCTGTCCCGGGACCCTACCTACGAGCAGTACTTC. Translating it yields CASSLSRDPTYEQYF.

V is TRBV15 and J is TRBJ2-7; 9 bases line up with TRBD1. Trimming at V came to 9 bases and at J to 4 bases, leaving 7 bases not matched to a gene. The germline gives CDR1 LNHNV, CDR2 YYDKDF (reference sequence). There are 13 residues in the CDR3. CDR3 loop: CATGWGQGYEQYF. The CDR3 DNA is TGTGCCACTGGATGGGGACAGGGTTACGAGCAGTACTTC. The full variable domain, in which reference TRBV15 and TRBJ2-7 provide the parts outside the CDR3, is DAMVIQNPRYQVTQFGKPVTLSCSQTLNHNVMYWYQQKSSQAPKLLFHYYDKDFNNEADTPDNFQSRRPNTSFCFLDIRSPGLGDTAMYLCATGWGQGYEQYFGPGTRLTVT.

The rearrangement links TRBV5-5 to TRBJ2-2, with D tentatively TRBD1 or TRBD2 (5 bases each). The V and J ends lost 0 bases and 6 bases respectively, with 12 bases between them. This CDR3 comprises 15 residues. CDR1 and CDR2 (germline): SGHKS, YYEKEE (reference sequence). Here the CDR3 reads CASSLVFEGSGELFF. CDR3 DNA: TGTGCCAGCAGCTTGGTTTTCGAGGGGTCCGGGGAGCTGTTTTTT.

This chain joins TRBV10-3 and TRBJ2-5, with D perhaps TRBD1 or TRBD2 (6 bases each). Germline-derived CDR1 and CDR2 are ENHRY and SYGVKD. V lost 8 bases and J 2 bases, leaving 12 bases between the germline ends. The CDR3 is 13 amino acids. CDR3 DNA sequence: TGTGCCATCGGAGGGGGAGGACAAGAGACCCAGTACTTC. As protein: CAIGGGGQETQYF.

The chain has TRBV5-1 and TRBJ2-4; D remains ambiguous. Germline V gene data show CDR1 as SGHRS and CDR2 as YFSETQ. Trimming took off 2 bases at V and 3 bases at J, with 9 bases between the two ends. This CDR3 spans 14 amino acids. The CDR3: CASSFDTNKNIQYF. Here the CDR3 DNA reads TGCGCCAGCAGCTTTGACACAAACAAAAACATTCAGTACTTC.

The chain carries TRBV7-2 and TRBJ2-1, with 7 bases that match TRBD2. Germline CDR1 is SGHTA and CDR2 is FQGNSA. V gave up 1 base and J gave up 9 bases; unmatched junction bases: 9. The CDR3 consists of 15 residues. In DNA form, the CDR3 reads TGTGCCAGCAGCTTAGTCGGCGGGAGTATTGGTGAGCAGTTCTTC. This codes for CASSLVGGSIGEQFF. The full variable domain, its missing parts supplied by reference TRBV7-2 and TRBJ2-1, is GAGVSQSPSNKVTEKGKDVELRCDPISGHTALYWYRQSLGQGLEFLIYFQGNSAPDKSGLPSDRFSAERTGGSVSTLTIQRTQQEDSAVYLCASSLVGGSIGEQFFGPGTRLTVL.

The chain combines TRBV6-5 with TRBJ2-5, with 9 nucleotides matching TRBD2. The V and J ends lost 2 bases and 2 bases, in that order; junction bases with no gene match: 9. The CDR3 contains 17 residues. The germline V gene encodes CDR1 MNHEY and CDR2 SVGAGI. DNA of the CDR3: TGTGCCAGCAGTTACCTTCGAAGCGGGGGGTCGCAAGAGACCCAGTACTTC. Protein sequence: CASSYLRSGGSQETQYF.

This clonotype was counted ten times or more. The V gene is TRBV6-2 or TRBV6-3, the J gene TRBJ2-5; no clear D gene. The CDR3 runs 11 residues. Germline V gene data show CDR1 as MNHEY and CDR2 as SVGEGT. Between the trimmed V and J ends, which lost 7 bases and 5 bases, there was a span of 8 bases. The CDR3 region has the DNA TGTGCCAGCACCCAAGGGGAGACCCAGTACTTC. Its protein is CASTQGETQYF.

This clonotype has only a few counts. The chain combines TRBV10-1 with TRBJ2-3, with 9 bases matching TRBD2. J gave up 1 base and V 5 bases, and 19 bases lay outside the gene matches. Germline CDR1 WNHNN, CDR2 SYGVQD (reference sequence). This CDR3 spans 20 amino acids. CDR3 amino acids: CASSSLRGPSGIWGTDTQYF. DNA of the CDR3: TGCGCCAGCAGTTCCCTCCGAGGGCCTAGCGGGATTTGGGGCACAGATACGCAGTATTTT.

CDR3 DNA sequence: TGTGCCAGCAGCGTAGGGGCAGTCAGGGAAGAGACCCAGTACTTC. Translating gives CASSVGAVREETQYF. The J gene is TRBJ2-5, the V gene TRBV9; weak D call: TRBD1 (5 bases). V was shortened by 0 bases and J by 3 bases, with 12 bases between the two germline ends. This CDR3 has 15 residues. Germline V gene lookup returns CDR1 SGDLS and CDR2 YYNGEE.

Only a few counts were recorded for this clonotype. The chain is built from TRBV10-3 and TRBJ2-7; D gene unclear. Deletions cut 8 bases from V and 3 bases from J, with 8 bases between. The CDR3 runs 11 residues. CDR1 ENHRY and CDR2 SYGVKD come from the germline V gene. The CDR3 spells CAIGTNYEQYF. For the CDR3, the DNA is TGTGCCATCGGCACTAACTACGAGCAGTACTTC.

The V call is TRBV27, the J call TRBJ2-5; D ambiguous. Between the trimmed V and J ends, which lost 3 bases and 4 bases, there was a span of 9 bases. CDR3 length: 13 residues. Germline lookup yields CDR1 MNHEY and CDR2 SMNVEV (reference sequence). The CDR3 sequence is CASSFQTRETQYF. DNA for the CDR3: TGTGCCAGCAGTTTTCAGACCCGAGAGACCCAGTACTTC.

This clonotype has more than one count but fewer than ten. The rearrangement links TRBV29-1 to TRBJ2-5, with D perhaps matching TRBD1 (6 bases). The V and J ends lost 7 bases and 4 bases respectively, with 13 bases between them. CDR3 length equals 12 residues. CDR1 SQVTM and CDR2 ANQGSEA come from the germline V gene. CDR3 bases: TGCAGCGAGACCCAGGGGCGAGAGACCCAGTACTTC. Translation: CSETQGRETQYF.

This clonotype has more than one count but fewer than ten. The gene calls are TRBV12-3 or TRBV12-4 and TRBJ1-2; D unclear. The CDR3 covers 13 residues. The V and J ends lost 1 base and 6 bases respectively, with 9 bases between them. CDR3 sequence reads: CASSLGRADGYTF. CDR3 DNA: TGTGCCAGCAGTTTAGGGAGGGCGGATGGCTACACCTTC.

The V and J genes are TRBV7-2 and TRBJ2-2; tentative D call: TRBD1 (6 bases). Per germline, CDR1 SGHTA and CDR2 FQGNSA. Trimming pared 6 bases from V and 3 bases from J, leaving 11 bases between. The CDR3 length is 14 residues. CDR3 sequence reads: CASRTGQHTGELFF. The CDR3 DNA follows: TGTGCCAGCAGGACAGGACAACACACCGGGGAGCTGTTTTTT.

The chain joins TRBV6-5 to TRBJ1-1; D gene unclear. From germline, CDR1 is MNHEY and CDR2 SVGAGI. With 0 bases removed from V and 4 bases from J, the gap between germline ends came to 9 bases. CDR3 length: 14 residues. As DNA, the CDR3 is TGTGCCAGCAGTTACTCAGCCTCGGGCACTGAAGCTTTCTTT. It specifies CASSYSASGTEAFF.

Comments on this clonotype: An end of the junction does not agree with germline; a read error may underlie this. The J gene is TRBJ2-2, the V gene TRBV20-1; 8 nucleotides line up with TRBD2. The germline gives CDR1 DFQATT, CDR2 SNEGSKA (reference sequence). The CDR3 totals 16 residues. CDR3 in amino acids: CCARPSGGRNTGELFF. CDR3 DNA sequence: TGCTGTGCTAGGCCCAGCGGGGGCCGTAACACCGGGGAGCTGTTTTTT.